A selection of T cell receptor beta chains follows, all from one sample in a study of control samples from healthy donors and cancer patients. Sequencing was performed with immunoSEQ multiplex PCR; in TCRdb, only in-frame clones are kept and a portion is missing. Of roughly 120,000 clones listed, around nine tenths were seen once; the top ten hold 17%. The sample taken for sequencing was blood. The receptors shown here come from a woman in her fifties or sixties in good health. Both conserved end residues are part of each CDR3. Each record gives: D gene, J gene, V gene, clone size, CDR3 protein, CDR3 DNA. The D gene is left open where the match is weak. Where a row states a size, it is once, few, many or the class of an expanded clone; other rows omit it.

.,TRBJ1-2,TRBV10-1,.,CASSDWGFNYGYTF,TGCGCCAGCAGTGATTGGGGGTTTAACTATGGCTACACCTTC
TRBD2,TRBJ2-7,TRBV4-2,.,CASSQDVREREQYF,TGTGCCAGCAGCCAAGATGTGCGGGAGCGGGAGCAGTACTTC
.,TRBJ1-1,TRBV29-1,.,CSLGGMDSEAFF,TGCAGCCTCGGAGGTATGGACAGCGAAGCTTTCTTT
.,TRBJ2-1,TRBV5-4,.,CASSVGVTSYNEQFF,TGTGCCAGCAGCGTGGGGGTGACGTCCTACAATGAGCAGTTCTTC
.,TRBJ2-1,TRBV30,.,CAWRGFGNNEQFF,TGTGCCTGGAGGGGCTTCGGTAACAATGAGCAGTTCTTC
.,TRBJ2-5,TRBV14,.,CASSHLLTPTWETQYF,TGTGCCAGCAGCCATCTGTTAACACCCACTTGGGAGACCCAGTACTTC
TRBD1,TRBJ1-3,TRBV7-9,.,CASSLGTGGSGNTIYF,TGTGCCAGCAGCTTAGGGACAGGGGGCTCTGGAAACACCATATATTTT
.,TRBJ2-2,TRBV5-6,.,CASSWGVVAGELFF,TGTGCCAGCAGCTGGGGGGTTGTAGCCGGGGAGCTGTTTTTT
TRBD2,TRBJ2-2,TRBV5-1,.,CASSLGTSGGSGELFF,TGCGCCAGCAGCTTGGGGACTAGCGGGGGCTCCGGGGAGCTGTTTTTT
.,TRBJ2-2,TRBV18,once,CASSPPQGPNTGELFF,TGTGCCAGCTCACCACCGCAGGGGCCGAACACCGGGGAGCTGTTTTTT
.,TRBJ2-2,TRBV4-1,few,CASSLKRAGTGELFF,TGCGCCAGCAGCCTCAAGAGGGCCGGGACCGGGGAGCTGTTTTTT
TRBD2,TRBJ2-7,TRBV11-2,.,CASSFELAGGLGQYF,TGTGCCAGCAGCTTTGAACTAGCGGGGGGGCTGGGGCAGTACTTC
.,TRBJ2-7,TRBV27,.,CASSLTDTYEQYF,TGTGCCAGCAGCTTGACAGATACCTACGAGCAGTACTTC
TRBD2,TRBJ2-1,TRBV9,.,CASSPLGAGGRNEQFF,TGTGCCAGCAGCCCCCTGGGTGCGGGGGGGCGAAATGAGCAGTTCTTC
.,TRBJ2-7,TRBV19,.,CASSTQKGRSYEQYF,TGTGCCAGTAGTACCCAGAAGGGGCGGTCCTACGAGCAGTACTTC
TRBD1,TRBJ2-7,TRBV29-1,.,CSVEGTGTGYEQYF,TGCAGCGTAGAAGGGACAGGGACGGGCTACGAGCAGTACTTC
.,TRBJ1-5,TRBV27,once,CASSQGYSNQPQHF,TGTGCCAGCAGTCAGGGGTATAGCAATCAGCCCCAGCATTTT
.,TRBJ1-1,TRBV15,.,CATSTMGLEAFF,TGTGCCACCAGCACGATGGGGCTTGAAGCTTTCTTT
.,TRBJ2-1,TRBV5-1,.,CASRPSAESSSYNEQFF,TGCGCCAGCCGCCCTTCCGCCGAATCAAGCTCCTACAATGAGCAGTTCTTC
.,TRBJ2-1,TRBV24-1,.,CATSDFQYEQFF,TGTGCCACCAGTGATTTTCAATATGAGCAGTTCTTC
TRBD1,TRBJ1-5,TRBV3-1/TRBV3-2,.,CASSQGTGMQPQHF,TGTGCCAGCAGCCAAGGGACAGGGATGCAGCCCCAGCATTTT
TRBD1,TRBJ1-1,TRBV3-1/TRBV3-2,many,CASRPRFTGTGRSEAFF,TGTGCCAGCAGGCCGCGCTTCACCGGGACAGGGAGGTCTGAAGCTTTCTTT
TRBD1,TRBJ2-2,TRBV18,.,CASSHLPGQGVTGELFF,TGTGCCAGCTCGCATCTTCCGGGACAGGGGGTAACCGGGGAGCTGTTTTTT
.,TRBJ1-5,TRBV29-1,.,CSVADSNQPQHF,TGCAGCGTTGCCGACAGCAATCAGCCCCAGCATTTT
.,TRBJ1-1,TRBV5-4,few,CASSLGGTGEAFF,TGTGCCAGCAGCTTGGGAGGTACGGGCGAAGCTTTCTTT
.,TRBJ1-2,TRBV14,few,CASSQVAGAGRGYTF,TGTGCCAGCAGCCAAGTGGCAGGGGCGGGACGAGGCTACACCTTC
.,TRBJ1-6,TRBV30,.,CAWSDGRYNSPLHF,TGTGCCTGGAGTGATGGCAGGTATAATTCACCCCTCCACTTT
.,TRBJ1-6,TRBV7-7,.,CASSLIWTVPSSYNSPLHF,TGTGCCAGCAGCTTAATATGGACAGTTCCTAGCTCCTATAATTCACCCCTCCACTTT
TRBD1,TRBJ2-2,TRBV6-2/TRBV6-3,.,CASSITDRGNTGELFF,TGTGCCAGCAGTATAACGGACAGGGGGAACACCGGGGAGCTGTTTTTT
.,TRBJ1-1,TRBV18,few,CASSPVKLEAFF,TGTGCCAGCTCACCAGTTAAGCTCGAAGCTTTCTTT
TRBD2,TRBJ2-1,TRBV9,.,CASSGRLAGDSSYNEQFF,TGTGCCAGCAGCGGCCGTCTAGCGGGCGACAGCTCCTACAATGAGCAGTTCTTC